The clone carrying this T cell receptor (beta chain) counts as medium-sized. Its matching antigen is unknown. This sample was taken from a study of spatial heterogeneity in lung cancer. General study points: Tumors with more nonsynonymous mutations had more expanded intratumoral alpha and beta TCRs.

TCRdb reprocessed the 5' RACE reads via MiXCR and lists one record per CDR3 protein. The sample includes 4,000 to 6,000 distinct CDR3 sequences, around 13% of them seen just once. The CDR3 contains 13 residues. Trimming pared 8 bases from V and 7 bases from J, leaving 15 bases between. Sample time point: sample taken at primary tumor resection. Unsorted whole RNA of tumor, nontumor lung or frozen PBMC was sequenced. This sequence was found in a female donor with early-stage non-small cell lung cancer. The chain joins TRBV12-3 or TRBV12-4 to TRBJ2-1; the D gene is possibly TRBD2 (6 bases). The sample here was lung tumor tissue, taken at surgery. This chain's CDR3 is CASVEGRRNEQFF. CDR3 in DNA: TGTGCCAGCGTGGAGGGGAGGAGGAATGAGCAGTTCTTC.